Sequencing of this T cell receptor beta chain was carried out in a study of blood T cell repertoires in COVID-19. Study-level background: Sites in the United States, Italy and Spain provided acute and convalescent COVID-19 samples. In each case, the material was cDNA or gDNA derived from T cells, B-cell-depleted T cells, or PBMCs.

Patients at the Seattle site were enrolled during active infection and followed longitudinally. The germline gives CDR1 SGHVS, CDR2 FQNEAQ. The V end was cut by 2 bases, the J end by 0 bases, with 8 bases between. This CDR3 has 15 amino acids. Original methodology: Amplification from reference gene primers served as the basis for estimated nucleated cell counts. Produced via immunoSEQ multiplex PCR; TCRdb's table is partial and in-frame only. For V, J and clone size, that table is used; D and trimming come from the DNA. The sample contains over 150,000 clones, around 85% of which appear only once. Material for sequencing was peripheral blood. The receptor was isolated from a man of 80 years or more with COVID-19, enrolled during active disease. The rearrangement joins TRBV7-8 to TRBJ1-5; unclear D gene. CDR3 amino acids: CASSLTTGSNQPQHF. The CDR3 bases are TGTGCCAGCAGCTTAACGACGGGTAGCAATCAGCCCCAGCATTTT.